Listed below are T cell receptor beta chains from one sample, sequenced in a study of cytomegalovirus exposure and HLA in healthy donors. Here immunoSEQ multiplex PCR was the method, and the copy in TCRdb shows in-frame clones only, minus some. The repertoire holds approximately 200,000 clones, around 88% seen once, with just under 3% in the top ten. The sample comprised PBMCs. These TCRs come from a woman younger than 35 in good health and CMV-seronegative. Both conserved end residues are part of each CDR3. D genes are given only for firm matches. The size of a clone is reported for some rows only, either as once, few or many, or as a class for expanded clones.

V gene: TRBV15
clone size: -
D gene: TRBD2
CDR3 length: 21
J gene: TRBJ2-2
CDR3 protein: CATSRTPTRLAGESWAGELFF
CDR3 DNA: TGTGCCACCAGCAGAACGCCCACGCGACTAGCGGGAGAATCGTGGGCCGGGGAGCTGTTTTTT

V gene: TRBV11-2
clone size: -
D gene: TRBD2
CDR3 length: 13
J gene: TRBJ2-7
CDR3 protein: CASSQGTIYEQYF
CDR3 DNA: TGTGCCAGCAGCCAAGGGACTATCTACGAGCAGTACTTC

V gene: TRBV6-5
clone size: -
D gene: -
CDR3 length: 13
J gene: TRBJ2-5
CDR3 protein: CASSPGYQETQYF
CDR3 DNA: TGTGCCAGCAGCCCAGGGTACCAAGAGACCCAGTACTTC

V gene: TRBV4-3
clone size: -
D gene: TRBD2
CDR3 length: 20
J gene: TRBJ2-2
CDR3 protein: CASSQLSGTSGGSNTGELFF
CDR3 DNA: TGCGCCAGCAGCCAATTGTCCGGGACTAGCGGGGGCTCGAACACCGGGGAGCTGTTTTTT

V gene: TRBV7-2
clone size: -
D gene: TRBD1
CDR3 length: 16
J gene: TRBJ1-4
CDR3 protein: CASSLTAAGGNEKLFF
CDR3 DNA: TGTGCCAGCAGCTTAACGGCGGCAGGGGGAAATGAAAAACTGTTTTTT

V gene: TRBV6-1
clone size: -
D gene: -
CDR3 length: 13
J gene: TRBJ1-2
CDR3 protein: CASSEQGSYGYTF
CDR3 DNA: TGTGCCAGCAGTGAACAGGGGTCCTATGGCTACACCTTC

V gene: TRBV6-1
clone size: -
D gene: -
CDR3 length: 16
J gene: TRBJ2-1
CDR3 protein: CASSEPSASSYNEQFF
CDR3 DNA: TGTGCCAGCAGTGAACCTAGCGCAAGCTCCTACAATGAGCAGTTCTTC

V gene: TRBV30
clone size: -
D gene: TRBD2
CDR3 length: 17
J gene: TRBJ2-3
CDR3 protein: CAWSGWASGRHGDTQYF
CDR3 DNA: TGTGCCTGGAGTGGCTGGGCTAGCGGGAGGCATGGGGATACGCAGTATTTT

V gene: TRBV5-1
clone size: -
D gene: -
CDR3 length: 16
J gene: TRBJ2-7
CDR3 protein: CASSLSGGIQGDEQYF
CDR3 DNA: TGCGCCAGCAGCTTGTCGGGCGGGATTCAGGGTGACGAGCAGTACTTC

V gene: TRBV5-4
clone size: -
D gene: TRBD1
CDR3 length: 14
J gene: TRBJ1-4
CDR3 protein: CASSLNRGNEKLFF
CDR3 DNA: TGTGCCAGCAGCTTGAACAGGGGGAATGAAAAACTGTTTTTT

V gene: TRBV6-5
clone size: -
D gene: -
CDR3 length: 15
J gene: TRBJ1-1
CDR3 protein: CASSYSNNQITEAFF
CDR3 DNA: TGTGCCAGCAGTTACTCGAACAATCAGATCACTGAAGCTTTCTTT

V gene: TRBV4-1
clone size: -
D gene: TRBD1
CDR3 length: 15
J gene: TRBJ1-2
CDR3 protein: CASSQDRQGDYGYTF
CDR3 DNA: TGCGCCAGCAGCCAAGATCGACAGGGAGACTATGGCTACACCTTC

V gene: TRBV4-2
clone size: -
D gene: TRBD2
CDR3 length: 17
J gene: TRBJ2-7
CDR3 protein: CASSPGRREVNLHEQYF
CDR3 DNA: TGTGCCAGCAGCCCGGGGAGGCGGGAGGTAAACTTACACGAGCAGTACTTC

V gene: TRBV2
clone size: -
D gene: TRBD2
CDR3 length: 16
J gene: TRBJ2-1
CDR3 protein: CASAGGREGTYNEQFF
CDR3 DNA: TGTGCCAGCGCGGGGGGGCGGGAGGGGACCTACAATGAGCAGTTCTTC

V gene: TRBV7-9
clone size: -
D gene: -
CDR3 length: 12
J gene: TRBJ2-2
CDR3 protein: CASSLKTGELFF
CDR3 DNA: TGTGCCAGCAGCCTTAAGACAGGGGAGCTGTTTTTT

V gene: TRBV5-4
clone size: -
D gene: -
CDR3 length: 16
J gene: TRBJ1-1
CDR3 protein: CASSLESTRQGTEAFF
CDR3 DNA: TGTGCCAGCAGCTTGGAGTCCACTCGTCAGGGGACTGAAGCTTTCTTT

V gene: TRBV9
clone size: once
D gene: TRBD2
CDR3 length: 15
J gene: TRBJ2-7
CDR3 protein: CASSEGTSGIYEQYF
CDR3 DNA: TGTGCCAGCAGCGAAGGGACTAGCGGGATCTACGAGCAGTACTTC

V gene: TRBV21-1
clone size: -
D gene: -
CDR3 length: 15
J gene: TRBJ2-7
CDR3 protein: CASRGGQGRAYEQYF
CDR3 DNA: TGTGCCAGCAGGGGGGGACAGGGAAGGGCCTACGAGCAGTACTTC

V gene: TRBV7-2
clone size: -
D gene: -
CDR3 length: 13
J gene: TRBJ1-5
CDR3 protein: CASSRQGNQPQHF
CDR3 DNA: TGTGCCAGCAGCCGACAGGGCAATCAGCCCCAGCATTTT

V gene: TRBV7-9
clone size: once
D gene: TRBD2
CDR3 length: 15
J gene: TRBJ2-1
CDR3 protein: CASSILAGVHNEQFF
CDR3 DNA: TGTGCCAGCAGCATACTAGCGGGCGTCCACAATGAGCAGTTCTTC

V gene: TRBV1
clone size: -
D gene: -
CDR3 length: 20
J gene: TRBJ2-7
CDR3 protein: CTSSQDTPSSTAGTAYEQYF
CDR3 DNA: TGCACCAGCAGCCAAGATACCCCTTCAAGCACGGCGGGAACCGCCTACGAGCAATACTTC

V gene: TRBV7-6
clone size: -
D gene: -
CDR3 length: 14
J gene: TRBJ2-7
CDR3 protein: CASSLGAQSYEQYF
CDR3 DNA: TGTGCCAGCAGCTTAGGGGCCCAGTCCTACGAGCAGTACTTC

V gene: TRBV27
clone size: -
D gene: -
CDR3 length: 15
J gene: TRBJ2-1
CDR3 protein: CASSPSVSSYNEQFF
CDR3 DNA: TGTGCCAGCAGCCCTAGCGTGAGCTCCTACAATGAGCAGTTCTTC

V gene: TRBV4-1
clone size: -
D gene: TRBD2
CDR3 length: 16
J gene: TRBJ2-7
CDR3 protein: CASSLLLAGERYEQYF
CDR3 DNA: TGCGCCAGCAGCCTCCTCCTAGCGGGAGAAAGGTACGAGCAGTACTTC

V gene: TRBV27
clone size: -
D gene: TRBD1
CDR3 length: 12
J gene: TRBJ2-7
CDR3 protein: CASGPRGLEQYF
CDR3 DNA: TGTGCCAGCGGACCCAGGGGGCTCGAGCAGTACTTC

V gene: TRBV27
clone size: -
D gene: TRBD2
CDR3 length: 14
J gene: TRBJ2-7
CDR3 protein: CASTPLAGGYEQYF
CDR3 DNA: TGTGCCAGCACCCCCCTAGCGGGAGGCTACGAGCAGTACTTC

V gene: TRBV13
clone size: -
D gene: -
CDR3 length: 15
J gene: TRBJ1-2
CDR3 protein: CASSLGGEVHYGYTF
CDR3 DNA: TGTGCCAGCAGCTTAGGGGGAGAAGTCCACTATGGCTACACCTTC

V gene: TRBV18
clone size: -
D gene: TRBD1
CDR3 length: 15
J gene: TRBJ2-1
CDR3 protein: CASSQGQRSYNEQFF
CDR3 DNA: TGTGCCAGCTCACAGGGACAGCGCTCCTACAATGAGCAGTTCTTC

V gene: TRBV5-6
clone size: once
D gene: -
CDR3 length: 16
J gene: TRBJ2-1
CDR3 protein: CASSTPSARQGDEQFF
CDR3 DNA: TGTGCCAGCAGCACACCGTCTGCGCGGCAGGGCGATGAGCAGTTCTTC

V gene: TRBV6-1
clone size: -
D gene: -
CDR3 length: 13
J gene: TRBJ1-5
CDR3 protein: CASSENTGSPQHF
CDR3 DNA: TGTGCCAGCAGTGAAAATACAGGGAGCCCCCAGCATTTT

V gene: TRBV6-1
clone size: -
D gene: -
CDR3 length: 13
J gene: TRBJ2-7
CDR3 protein: CASSGRGAYEQYF
CDR3 DNA: TGTGCCAGCAGTGGACGAGGAGCCTACGAGCAGTACTTC

V gene: TRBV7-9
clone size: -
D gene: TRBD2
CDR3 length: 13
J gene: TRBJ2-1
CDR3 protein: CASSFTSGNEQFF
CDR3 DNA: TGTGCCAGCAGCTTCACTAGCGGGAATGAGCAGTTCTTC

V gene: TRBV12-5
clone size: few
D gene: -
CDR3 length: 15
J gene: TRBJ2-5
CDR3 protein: CASGLVVPYGETQYF
CDR3 DNA: TGTGCTAGTGGTTTGGTTGTCCCGTACGGAGAGACCCAGTACTTC

V gene: TRBV27
clone size: -
D gene: -
CDR3 length: 14
J gene: TRBJ2-7
CDR3 protein: CASGPEFSDYEQYF
CDR3 DNA: TGTGCCAGCGGGCCTGAATTTTCGGACTACGAGCAGTACTTC

V gene: TRBV2
clone size: -
D gene: -
CDR3 length: 12
J gene: TRBJ1-1
CDR3 protein: CASSDGDTEAFF
CDR3 DNA: TGTGCCAGCAGTGACGGAGACACTGAAGCTTTCTTT

V gene: TRBV28
clone size: -
D gene: TRBD1
CDR3 length: 15
J gene: TRBJ2-5
CDR3 protein: CASSLPGRGRETQYF
CDR3 DNA: TGTGCCAGCAGTTTACCGGGAAGGGGGCGGGAGACCCAGTACTTC

V gene: TRBV19
clone size: few
D gene: -
CDR3 length: 13
J gene: TRBJ2-7
CDR3 protein: CASSIQGTYEQYF
CDR3 DNA: TGTGCCAGTAGTATTCAGGGGACCTACGAGCAGTACTTC

V gene: TRBV7-9
clone size: -
D gene: TRBD1
CDR3 length: 15
J gene: TRBJ1-2
CDR3 protein: CASSDRDRVFYGYTF
CDR3 DNA: TGTGCCAGCAGCGACCGGGACAGGGTTTTCTATGGCTACACCTTC

V gene: TRBV27
clone size: -
D gene: TRBD1
CDR3 length: 13
J gene: TRBJ2-5
CDR3 protein: CASSITGVETQYF
CDR3 DNA: TGTGCCAGCAGTATTACAGGGGTAGAGACCCAGTACTTC

V gene: TRBV6-5
clone size: -
D gene: -
CDR3 length: 16
J gene: TRBJ2-7
CDR3 protein: CASSYSEGALYGEQYF
CDR3 DNA: TGTGCCAGCAGTTACTCGGAGGGGGCCCTATATGGCGAGCAGTACTTC

V gene: TRBV15
clone size: -
D gene: -
CDR3 length: 13
J gene: TRBJ2-7
CDR3 protein: CATSKDHSYEQYF
CDR3 DNA: TGTGCCACCAGCAAAGACCACTCCTACGAGCAGTACTTC

V gene: TRBV6-5
clone size: -
D gene: TRBD1
CDR3 length: 15
J gene: TRBJ2-3
CDR3 protein: CASSTRTGGTDTQYF
CDR3 DNA: TGTGCCAGCAGTACCCGGACAGGGGGCACAGATACGCAGTATTTT

V gene: TRBV27
clone size: -
D gene: -
CDR3 length: 14
J gene: TRBJ2-1
CDR3 protein: CASSLWVEGSEQFF
CDR3 DNA: TGTGCCAGCAGTTTATGGGTTGAGGGATCGGAGCAGTTCTTC

V gene: TRBV19
clone size: -
D gene: TRBD1
CDR3 length: 13
J gene: TRBJ1-2
CDR3 protein: CASRTGKNYGYTF
CDR3 DNA: TGTGCCAGTAGGACAGGGAAAAACTATGGCTACACCTTC

V gene: TRBV11-2
clone size: -
D gene: -
CDR3 length: 14
J gene: TRBJ2-7
CDR3 protein: CASSFWLEAYEQYF
CDR3 DNA: TGTGCCAGCAGCTTTTGGCTAGAGGCTTACGAGCAGTACTTC

V gene: TRBV28
clone size: once
D gene: TRBD2
CDR3 length: 15
J gene: TRBJ2-2
CDR3 protein: CASSSSGKNTGELFF
CDR3 DNA: TGTGCCAGCTCATCGAGCGGGAAAAACACCGGGGAGCTGTTTTTT

V gene: TRBV6-1
clone size: few
D gene: TRBD1
CDR3 length: 14
J gene: TRBJ2-7
CDR3 protein: CASSAGTGGHEQYF
CDR3 DNA: TGTGCCAGCAGCGCCGGGACAGGGGGCCACGAGCAGTACTTC

V gene: TRBV19
clone size: -
D gene: TRBD1
CDR3 length: 17
J gene: TRBJ2-1
CDR3 protein: CASSIDPGQVTYNEQFF
CDR3 DNA: TGTGCCAGTAGTATAGATCCGGGACAGGTCACCTACAATGAGCAGTTCTTC

V gene: TRBV30
clone size: -
D gene: -
CDR3 length: 13
J gene: TRBJ2-5
CDR3 protein: CAWSVRVLETQYF
CDR3 DNA: TGTGCCTGGAGTGTAAGAGTTCTCGAGACCCAGTACTTC

V gene: TRBV2
clone size: -
D gene: -
CDR3 length: 16
J gene: TRBJ2-5
CDR3 protein: CASSEGAASVGETQYF
CDR3 DNA: TGTGCCAGCAGTGAAGGGGCGGCTAGCGTAGGAGAGACCCAGTACTTC

V gene: TRBV4-3
clone size: -
D gene: -
CDR3 length: 16
J gene: TRBJ2-4
CDR3 protein: CASSQDRAGAGDGQYF
CDR3 DNA: TGCGCCAGCAGCCAAGATCGGGCAGGGGCAGGGGACGGTCAGTACTTC

V gene: TRBV28
clone size: -
D gene: TRBD1
CDR3 length: 17
J gene: TRBJ2-6
CDR3 protein: CASSEQGALAGANVLTF
CDR3 DNA: TGTGCCAGCAGCGAACAGGGGGCCCTCGCTGGGGCCAACGTCCTGACTTTC

V gene: TRBV2
clone size: -
D gene: -
CDR3 length: 12
J gene: TRBJ1-5
CDR3 protein: CASSEAFEPQHF
CDR3 DNA: TGTGCCAGCAGTGAAGCATTCGAGCCCCAGCATTTT

V gene: TRBV6-1
clone size: -
D gene: TRBD2
CDR3 length: 15
J gene: TRBJ2-1
CDR3 protein: CASIATSGSYNEQFF
CDR3 DNA: TGTGCCAGCATCGCGACTAGCGGCTCCTACAATGAGCAGTTCTTC

V gene: TRBV5-5
clone size: -
D gene: TRBD1
CDR3 length: 14
J gene: TRBJ2-3
CDR3 protein: CASSSGQVTDTQYF
CDR3 DNA: TGTGCCAGCAGCTCGGGACAGGTCACAGATACGCAGTATTTT

V gene: TRBV27
clone size: -
D gene: -
CDR3 length: 14
J gene: TRBJ1-4
CDR3 protein: CASSDRLLNEKLFF
CDR3 DNA: TGTGCCAGCAGCGATCGTTTACTTAATGAAAAACTGTTTTTT

V gene: TRBV7-6
clone size: -
D gene: -
CDR3 length: 14
J gene: TRBJ2-3
CDR3 protein: CASSSGGDRDPQYF
CDR3 DNA: TGTGCCAGCAGCTCAGGAGGGGATCGGGACCCACAGTATTTT

V gene: TRBV7-9
clone size: -
D gene: TRBD1
CDR3 length: 13
J gene: TRBJ2-7
CDR3 protein: CASTDRASDEQYF
CDR3 DNA: TGTGCCAGCACCGACAGGGCGTCGGACGAGCAGTACTTC